This TCR beta chain originates from a study of cytomegalovirus exposure and HLA in healthy donors. Whole-study results and caveats: A list of around 150 TCR beta chains associated with cytomegalovirus was given. Further analysis was carried out later, and it showed several of the most significant clusters appearing linked to common viral pathogens.

The CDR3 is 15 amino acids. Germline V gives CDR1 GTSNPN, CDR2 SVGIG (reference sequence). The V end lost 2 bases, the J end lost 4 bases, and 17 bases lay between the germline ends. Notes on this clone: The antigen is undetermined.

Vbeta (60) and Jbeta (13) primers were used in the PCR. Only in-frame clones appear in the TCRdb table, and some are missing; sequencing was by immunoSEQ multiplex PCR. The data contain 100,000 to 130,000 clones, 65% to 80% of them singletons. The V and J genes are TRBV30 and TRBJ2-5; D is undetermined. The sequenced sample was PBMCs. This TCR was recovered from a male donor in good health and CMV-seronegative. The CDR3 sequence: CAWSPLGQAGETQYF. Written as DNA, the CDR3 is TGTGCCTGGAGTCCCCTCGGCCAGGCAGGAGAGACCCAGTACTTC.